The 16 T cell receptor beta chains below were found in one sample sequenced in a study of T cells after yellow fever vaccination. MiXCR was run by TCRdb on the 5' RACE reads, yielding one entry per CDR3 protein. The data hold a few hundred thousand distinct CDR3 sequences, with 7% to 10% observed a single time. Sequenced here: PBMCs, sampled around 45 days after the first yellow fever vaccination. The receptors stem from a man younger than 35 who received the YFV17D yellow fever vaccine.

This clonotype was observed a few times. This sequence joins TRBV4-2 and TRBJ2-2, with no clear D. There are 16 residues in the CDR3. Deletions cut 1 base from V and 1 base from J, with 10 bases between. CDR1 and CDR2 (germline): LGHNA, YNFKEQ. The CDR3 region is CASSQGHRENTGELFF. The CDR3 DNA reads as TGTGCCAGCAGCCAAGGGCACAGAGAGAACACCGGGGAGCTGTTTTTT.

This clonotype was counted only a few times. CDR3 bases: TGCGCCAGCAGCGCGGGACAGAGTCCCCAAGAGACCCAGTACTTC. The encoded protein is CASSAGQSPQETQYF. The chain employs TRBV5-1 and TRBJ2-5; possible D gene TRBD1, 7 bases. Per the germline V gene, CDR1 is SGHRS and CDR2 is YFSETQ. V dropped 4 bases and J dropped 1 base, with 14 bases sitting between them. This CDR3 is built from 15 residues.

On this clonotype itself: One junction end disagrees with the germline gene, perhaps due to a read error. This chain links TRBV20-1 with TRBJ2-5; D not resolved. The V gene's germline CDR1 is DFQATT and CDR2 SNEGSKA (reference sequence). The CDR3 loop spans 14 amino acids. CDR3 region: CSARVGPPPGGFDF. CDR3 sequence (DNA): TGCAGTGCTAGAGTAGGGCCCCCCCCCGGCGGCTTCGACTTC.

This clonotype was recorded once. The genes are TRBV19 and TRBJ2-2; 7 bases fit TRBD1. The CDR3 sequence is 16 residues long. The V gene end was trimmed by 7 bases and the J gene end by 5 bases; junction bases not matched to a gene: 13. In germline, CDR1 is LNHDA, CDR2 SQIVND (reference sequence). The CDR3 DNA reads TGTGCCAGTATTGGGATCAGACAGGGCGGGACCGGGGAGCTGTTTTTT. This codes for CASIGIRQGGTGELFF.

This clonotype occurred a few times. The chain couples TRBV9 to TRBJ2-3, with TRBD2 matching over 8 bases. Germline assignment: CDR1 SGDLS and CDR2 YYNGEE. This CDR3 has 16 residues. V was pared by 2 bases and J by 4 bases, with 9 bases of the junction left unmatched. The CDR3 sequence is CASSVYSGGGADTQYF. CDR3 nucleotides: TGTGCCAGCAGCGTCTACAGCGGGGGAGGCGCAGATACGCAGTATTTT.

This chain connects TRBV7-9 to TRBJ2-7, with a tentative D call TRBD1 (5 bases). The germline V and J ends were trimmed by 1 base and 5 bases, with 12 bases remaining between them. The CDR3 contains 14 residues. From germline, CDR1 is SEHNR and CDR2 FQNEAQ (reference sequence). The CDR3 here is CASSLVPGRNEQYV. CDR3 DNA sequence: TGTGCCAGCAGCTTAGTTCCAGGGCGAAACGAGCAGTACGTC.

This chain connects TRBV24-1 to TRBJ2-5; TRBD1 matches at 11 bases. This CDR3 is built from 16 residues. Trimming at V came to 4 bases and at J to 3 bases, leaving 6 bases not matched to a gene. The V gene's germline CDR1 is KGHDR and CDR2 SFDVKD. In nucleotides, the CDR3 is TGTGCCACCAGTGACGGGACAGGGGGAATCAAAGAGACCCAGTACTTC. It translates to CATSDGTGGIKETQYF.

The chain uses TRBV20-1 and TRBJ2-3, with 8 bases lining up with TRBD1. The CDR3 has 14 residues. J gave up 5 bases and V 5 bases, and 9 bases lay outside the gene matches. CDR1 and CDR2 from the germline V gene are DFQATT and SNEGSKA (reference sequence). CDR3 sequence reads: CSAPDRVSQDTQYF. The CDR3 bases are TGCAGTGCTCCGGACAGGGTCTCACAAGATACGCAGTATTTT.

The chain joins TRBV20-1 to TRBJ2-7; D unresolved. Trimming shortened V by 1 base and J by 0 bases, and 16 bases separated the two germline ends. Germline CDR1 is DFQATT and CDR2 is SNEGSKA (reference sequence). The CDR3 is 16 amino acids. This CDR3 is CSARGTHAITSYEQYF. CDR3 nucleotides: TGCAGTGCTAGAGGGACCCATGCTATTACCTCCTACGAGCAGTACTTC.

This clonotype has just a few counts. The chain employs TRBV11-3 and TRBJ2-1; 9 nucleotides agree with TRBD2. Germline lookup yields CDR1 SGHNT and CDR2 YENEEA. CDR3 size: 15 residues. The trim removed 5 bases at V and 15 bases at J, leaving 17 bases unmatched. CDR3 sequence (DNA): TGTGCCAGCAGCACCGGTGTTAGCGGGGGTAACAGGTTGTTCTTC. Translated: CASSTGVSGGNRLFF.

This clonotype was counted only a few times. J is TRBJ2-2 and V is TRBV4-2; 15 nucleotides agree with TRBD2. CDR3 length equals 19 residues. Germline trimming cut 4 bases from V and 1 base from J; bases unmatched to any gene: 7. Germline V gives CDR1 LGHNA, CDR2 YNFKEQ. This CDR3 is CASSPPGTSGGRNTGELFF. CDR3 nucleotides: TGTGCCAGCAGCCCACCCGGGACTAGCGGGGGGAGGAACACCGGGGAGCTGTTTTTT.

This chain connects TRBV20-1 to TRBJ2-3; D remains ambiguous. This CDR3 comprises 17 residues. V gave up 0 bases and J gave up 4 bases, with 20 bases separating them. Germline CDR1 reads DFQATT; CDR2 reads SNEGSKA (reference sequence). In DNA form, the CDR3 reads TGCAGTGCTAGAGATGAAAAGCCCAATCGTGGGGCAGATACGCAGTATTTT. Its protein is CSARDEKPNRGADTQYF.

This clonotype was counted ten times or more. This chain links TRBV12-3 or TRBV12-4 with TRBJ2-3; D is possibly TRBD1 or TRBD2 (6 bases each). The CDR3 has 16 residues. V was shortened by 2 bases and J by 1 base, with 13 bases between the two germline ends. CDR3 DNA sequence: TGTGCCAGCAGTTTAAGGACGGGGGCCGGCACAGATACGCAGTATTTT. Protein product: CASSLRTGAGTDTQYF.

The sample holds a few counts of this clonotype. The genes are TRBV6-1 and TRBJ2-7, with unresolved D. The CDR3 runs 14 residues. Germline CDR1 MNHNS, CDR2 SASEGT. With 2 bases removed from V and 0 bases from J, the gap between germline ends came to 8 bases. CDR3: CASSETADSYEQYF. In nucleotides, the CDR3 is TGTGCCAGCAGTGAAACGGCAGACTCCTACGAGCAGTACTTC.

This clonotype was observed a few times. The V and J genes are TRBV4-3 and TRBJ1-4, with D unclear. The CDR3 length is 13 residues. Looked up from germline, CDR1 is LGHNA and CDR2 is YSLEER. Trimming removed 2 bases from V and 8 bases from J, with 9 bases in between. The CDR3 region is CASSQREGEKLFF. The CDR3 region has the DNA TGCGCCAGCAGCCAACGAGAAGGGGAAAAACTGTTTTTT.

The chain employs TRBV11-2 and TRBJ1-5; D is unresolved. V lost 5 bases, J lost 5 bases, and 10 bases lay in between. The CDR3 has 13 residues. From germline, CDR1 is SGHAT and CDR2 FQNNGV. The CDR3 protein is CASSTGPHQPQHF. The CDR3 region has the DNA TGTGCCAGCAGCACGGGTCCACATCAGCCCCAGCATTTT.